The 13 T cell receptor beta chains below all came from one sample that was sequenced in a study of cytomegalovirus exposure and HLA in healthy donors. 13 Jbeta primers and 60 Vbeta primers were used for the PCR. TCRdb keeps only in-frame clones here, not all; method: immunoSEQ multiplex PCR. The sample includes 110,000 or so clones, 60% to 85% of them seen just once. Sequencing was carried out using PBMCs. The receptor set was obtained from a female donor in good health and CMV-seronegative.

This clone was seen more than once but under ten times. This chain uses TRBV5-1 with TRBJ1-6, with 9 bases identical to TRBD1. Germline-derived CDR1 and CDR2 are SGHRS and YFSETQ. The CDR3 length is 17 residues. V was pared by 1 base and J by 6 bases, with 8 bases of the junction left unmatched. The CDR3 DNA sequence: TGCGCCAGCAGCTTGTTGGGACAGGGTGGTGGTAATTCACCCCTCCACTTT. It specifies CASSLLGQGGGNSPLHF.

This chain connects TRBV5-1 to TRBJ2-5; D is perhaps TRBD2 (6 bases). V was pared by 4 bases and J by 9 bases, with 16 bases between. CDR3 length: 13 amino acids. Germline V CDR1 and CDR2: SGHRS, YFSETQ. CDR3: CASSPGTPRAQYF. The CDR3 DNA reads as TGCGCCAGCAGCCCTGGGACTCCCCGGGCCCAGTACTTC.

V is TRBV7-3 and J is TRBJ2-3; possibly TRBD2 for D (5 bases). Germline assignment: CDR1 SGHTA and CDR2 FQGTGA. Trimming took 1 base from V and 3 from J, leaving 8 bases between them. This CDR3 has 14 residues. CDR3 amino acids: CASSLRGSTDTQYF. Here the CDR3 DNA reads TGTGCCAGCAGCTTAAGAGGGTCAACAGATACGCAGTATTTT.

The chain recombines TRBV10-3 with TRBJ1-1, with D hard to call. Trimming stripped 0 bases from V and 6 bases from J, with 8 bases between. CDR1 is ENHRY and CDR2 is SYGVKD in the germline V gene. CDR3 length: 13 residues. The CDR3 DNA sequence: TGTGCCATCAGTGAGTCAGAGGTCGCTGAAGCTTTCTTT. Translating it yields CAISESEVAEAFF.

This sequence joins TRBV5-8 and TRBJ1-3; 8 nucleotides match TRBD1. The CDR3 contains 14 residues. With V trimmed by 4 bases and J by 3 bases, 3 bases remained unmatched. Per germline, CDR1 SGHTS and CDR2 YDEGEE. The CDR3 DNA follows: TGTGCCAGCAGCCAGGGGACAGGTGGAAACACCATATATTTT. It translates to CASSQGTGGNTIYF.

This chain joins TRBV27 and TRBJ2-1; TRBD2 matches at 9 bases. The germline gives CDR1 MNHEY, CDR2 SMNVEV (reference sequence). This CDR3 has 14 residues. The junction had 4 bases not matched to a gene; V was cut back by 8 bases and J by 2 bases. DNA of the CDR3: TGTGCCAGCTCCCTAGCGGGGCCCTACAATGAGCAGTTCTTC. It translates to CASSLAGPYNEQFF.

The chain uses TRBV12-5 and TRBJ1-3; no reliable D call. CDR3 length: 13 residues. V lost 4 bases and J 4 bases, leaving 8 bases between the germline ends. Germline CDR1 is LGHNT and CDR2 is FRNRAP. The CDR3 sequence is CASGSSQGNTIYF. CDR3 DNA sequence: TGTGCTAGTGGTTCTTCCCAGGGAAACACCATATATTTT.

V usage is TRBV25-1 and J usage is TRBJ1-6; D may be TRBD1 (5 bases). CDR3 length equals 15 residues. Trimming left V 1 base short and J 9 bases short, with 13 bases between. Looked up from germline, CDR1 is MGHDK and CDR2 is SYGVNS. CDR3: CASSESPDMFSPLHF. CDR3 nucleotides: TGTGCCAGCAGTGAATCCCCGGACATGTTTTCACCCCTCCACTTT.

This clone was seen a single time. This sequence joins TRBV19 and TRBJ1-2, with 11 nucleotides matching TRBD1. Germline CDR1 is LNHDA and CDR2 is SQIVND (reference sequence). The CDR3 extends over 15 amino acids. Trimming removed 5 bases from V and 8 bases from J; junction bases left unmatched: 10. DNA for the CDR3: TGTGCCAGTAGTCCATCGGGACAGGGGGGATTCGGCTACACCTTC. As protein: CASSPSGQGGFGYTF.

The chain uses TRBV27 and TRBJ2-3, with 9 bases matching TRBD1. The CDR3 spans 15 residues. From germline, CDR1 is MNHEY and CDR2 SMNVEV (reference sequence). V was pared by 5 bases and J by 2 bases, with 5 bases of the junction left unmatched. CDR3 region: CASSTGQGPTDTQYF. In DNA, the CDR3 is TGTGCCAGCAGTACTGGACAGGGGCCCACAGATACGCAGTATTTT.

The chain uses TRBV7-9 and TRBJ1-5; maybe TRBD1 (6 bases). The CDR3 has 14 amino acids. Germline CDR1 and CDR2: SEHNR and FQNEAQ (reference sequence). The ends were cut back, 5 bases at V and 3 bases at J, with 11 bases in the middle. CDR3 in amino acids: CASSPGTHNQPQHF. In nucleotides, the CDR3 is TGTGCCAGCAGCCCCGGGACACACAATCAGCCCCAGCATTTT.

The CDR3 coding sequence is TGTGCCAGCAGCACAAATGCGGTGATAGCGGGCATGCAGCTTGGCGAGCAGTACTTC. This codes for CASSTNAVIAGMQLGEQYF. The chain is built from TRBV7-9 and TRBJ2-7; 7 positions match TRBD2. The CDR3 runs 19 residues. V lost 5 bases, J lost 6 bases, and 25 bases stayed unmatched. Germline V gene lookup returns CDR1 SEHNR and CDR2 FQNEAQ (reference sequence). The full variable domain, completed using reference TRBV7-9 and TRBJ2-7, is DTGVSQNPRHKITKRGQNVTFRCDPISEHNRLYWYRQTLGQGPEFLTYFQNEAQLEKSRLLSDRFSAERPKGSFSTLEIQRTEQGDSAMYLCASSTNAVIAGMQLGEQYFGPGTRLTVT.

CDR3 sequence: CASRRPGREGETQYF. CDR3 sequence (DNA): TGTGCCAGCAGGCGTCCGGGAAGGGAGGGAGAGACCCAGTACTTC. V is TRBV27 and J is TRBJ2-5; 7 nucleotides match TRBD2. With V trimmed by 6 bases and J by 4 bases, 11 bases remained unmatched. The CDR3 totals 15 residues. Germline CDR1 reads MNHEY; CDR2 reads SMNVEV (reference sequence).